This T cell receptor beta chain was sequenced during a study of PD-1 blockade in classical Hodgkin lymphoma. Findings of the study overall: Underlying causes for the observed repertoire differences were not defined, possibly disease activity or prior therapy. A reduction in baseline TCR diversity was reportedly seen in newly diagnosed patients relative to healthy donors.

Sequencing used immunoSEQ multiplex PCR; TCRdb keeps in-frame clones, though not all of them. The data hold under 80,000 clones, with about 94% observed a single time. The time point: newly diagnosed, previously untreated cHL patient sample. For comparison, PBMCs from newly diagnosed, untreated classical Hodgkin lymphoma were used. The CDR3 has 13 residues. The V end was cut by 0 bases, the J end by 10 bases, with 11 bases between. Germline loops: CDR1 SGDLS, CDR2 YYNGEE. In the case of this clone: Antigen unknown.

The chain couples TRBV9 to TRBJ2-1; D is undetermined. This TCR derives from a human donor with classical Hodgkin lymphoma. Sequencing was performed on peripheral blood mononuclear cells (PBMCs). The CDR3 reads CASSVVKGKEQFF. The CDR3 DNA reads as TGTGCCAGCAGCGTAGTTAAGGGTAAGGAGCAGTTCTTC.